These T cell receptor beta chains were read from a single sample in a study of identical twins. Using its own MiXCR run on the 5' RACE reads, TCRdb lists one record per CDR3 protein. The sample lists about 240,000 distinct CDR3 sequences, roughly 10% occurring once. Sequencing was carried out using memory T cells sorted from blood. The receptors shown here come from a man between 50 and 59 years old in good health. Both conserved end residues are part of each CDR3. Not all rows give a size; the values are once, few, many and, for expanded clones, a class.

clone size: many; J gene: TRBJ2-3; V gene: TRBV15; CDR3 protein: CATSRDRASRGDTQYF
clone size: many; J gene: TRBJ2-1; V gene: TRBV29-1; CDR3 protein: CSVEAGLAGPYIDEQFF
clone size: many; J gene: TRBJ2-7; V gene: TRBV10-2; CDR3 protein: CASSESTFRVPYEQYF
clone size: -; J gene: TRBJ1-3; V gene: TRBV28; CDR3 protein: CASSFLRGLSGNTIYF
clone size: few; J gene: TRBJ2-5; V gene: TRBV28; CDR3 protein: CASSFHDRGQTQYF
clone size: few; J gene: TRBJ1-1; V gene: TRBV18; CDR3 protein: CASSRQGEGNTEAFF
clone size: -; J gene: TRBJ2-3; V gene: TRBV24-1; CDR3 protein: CATRGEGRTDTQYF
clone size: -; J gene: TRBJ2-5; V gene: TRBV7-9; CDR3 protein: CASSLSATKQETQYF
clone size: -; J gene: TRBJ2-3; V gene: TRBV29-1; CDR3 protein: CSVDGSRGFGTQYF
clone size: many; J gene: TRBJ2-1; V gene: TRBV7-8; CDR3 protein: CASSLAGQGTYNEQFF
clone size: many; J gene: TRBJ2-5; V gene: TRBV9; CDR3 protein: CASSGGIGPQETQYF
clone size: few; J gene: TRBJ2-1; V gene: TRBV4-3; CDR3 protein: CASSQFSGIGSYNEQFF
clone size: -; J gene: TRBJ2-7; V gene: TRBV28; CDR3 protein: CASSSNRKVSYEQYF
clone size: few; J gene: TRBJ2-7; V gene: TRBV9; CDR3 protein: CASSVEPGQGGEQYF
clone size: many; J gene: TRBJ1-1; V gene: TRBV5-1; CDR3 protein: CASSLGPPGRANTEAFF
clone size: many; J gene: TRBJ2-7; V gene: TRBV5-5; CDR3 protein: CASSPQNYEQYF
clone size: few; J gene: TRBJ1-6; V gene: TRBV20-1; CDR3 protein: CSATDRNNSPLHF
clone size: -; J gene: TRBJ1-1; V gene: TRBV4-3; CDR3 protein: CASSQDIDPNTEAFF
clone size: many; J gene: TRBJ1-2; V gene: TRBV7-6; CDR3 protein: CASSTSDRAGYTF
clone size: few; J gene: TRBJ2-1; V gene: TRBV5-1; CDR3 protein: CASSLEDATNEQFF
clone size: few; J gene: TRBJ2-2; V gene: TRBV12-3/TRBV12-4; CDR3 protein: CATDRVAGELFF
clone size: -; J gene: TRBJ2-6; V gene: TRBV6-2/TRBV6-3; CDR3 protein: CASKGLTGANVLTF
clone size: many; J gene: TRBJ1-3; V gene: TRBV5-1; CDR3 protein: CASSSGDGNTIYF
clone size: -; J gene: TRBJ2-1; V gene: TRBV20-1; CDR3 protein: CSAPAGLHDYNEQFF
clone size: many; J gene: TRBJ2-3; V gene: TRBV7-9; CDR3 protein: CASSSRGQTDTQYF
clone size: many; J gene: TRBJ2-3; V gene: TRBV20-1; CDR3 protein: CSASGPRVDTQYF
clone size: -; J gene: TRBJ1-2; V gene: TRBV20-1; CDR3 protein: CSPDTDRLVTGYTF
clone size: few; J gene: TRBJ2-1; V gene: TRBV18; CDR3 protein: CASSQMTGGSYSEQFF
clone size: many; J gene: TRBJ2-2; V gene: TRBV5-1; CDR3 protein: CASSRSGANTGELFF
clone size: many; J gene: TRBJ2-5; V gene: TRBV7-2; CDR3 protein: CASSLGLAGDQETQYF
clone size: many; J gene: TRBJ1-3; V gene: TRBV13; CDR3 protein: CASSLRTDGNTIYF
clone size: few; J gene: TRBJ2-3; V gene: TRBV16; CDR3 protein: CASSHSGGTDTQYF
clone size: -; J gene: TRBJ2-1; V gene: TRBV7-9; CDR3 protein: CASSLGWQGAPREQFF
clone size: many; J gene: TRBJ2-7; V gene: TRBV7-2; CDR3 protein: CASSLVASGGPQYF
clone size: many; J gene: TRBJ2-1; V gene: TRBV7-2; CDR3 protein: CASRHGHDEQFF
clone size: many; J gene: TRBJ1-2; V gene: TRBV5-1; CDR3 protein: CASSNAVSGYTF